This is a list of T cell receptor beta chains from one sample in a study of cytomegalovirus exposure and HLA in healthy donors. The repertoire was sequenced with immunoSEQ multiplex PCR; TCRdb's copy has only in-frame clones and lacks some. The table includes 100,000 to 150,000 clones, over 60% detected once. Source material: PBMCs. These receptors came from a woman in her sixties or seventies in good health and CMV-seronegative. Both conserved end residues are part of each CDR3. A D gene is named only where the DNA matches it firmly. Not every row has a clone size; where given, it reads once, few, many or a size class.

size	D	V	J	DNA	CDR3
-	-	TRBV5-4	TRBJ1-1	TGTGCCAGCAGCTTGGCGGGGACAAAAGTGGCTTTCTTT	CASSLAGTKVAFF
-	-	TRBV4-1	TRBJ1-2	TGCGCCAGCAGCCAAGAGGGTTTGCAACAGGGTAATGGCTACACCTTC	CASSQEGLQQGNGYTF
-	TRBD1	TRBV2	TRBJ1-6	TGTGCCAGCAGTAAAACGACAGGGGCTAATTCACCCCTCCACTTT	CASSKTTGANSPLHF
few	-	TRBV28	TRBJ1-6	TGTGCCAGCAGTTTAGGGAGCGAGGGCTGGAATTCACCCCTCCACTTT	CASSLGSEGWNSPLHF
-	TRBD2	TRBV5-1	TRBJ2-5	TGCGCCAGCAGCTCGAATGCGGGGGGGCAAGAGACCCAGTACTTC	CASSSNAGGQETQYF
-	-	TRBV13	TRBJ2-2	TGTGCCAGCAGCCAGGGTGGGGGCGCCGGGGAGCTGTTTTTT	CASSQGGGAGELFF
few	-	TRBV28	TRBJ1-4	TGTGCCAGCAGCACCCCCGGGGGCGGGGGACCTTCAACTAATGAAAAACTGTTTTTT	CASSTPGGGGPSTNEKLFF
-	-	TRBV14	TRBJ2-5	TGTGCCAGCAGCCAAGTCTTAGCGGAGACCCAGTACTTC	CASSQVLAETQYF
-	-	TRBV11-2	TRBJ2-2	TGTGCCAGCAGCTTAGGTGCGATGAACACCGGGGAGCTGTTTTTT	CASSLGAMNTGELFF
-	-	TRBV11-2	TRBJ2-7	TGTGCCAGCAGCTTATTGTCTCTTAGCTCCTACGAGCAGTACTTC	CASSLLSLSSYEQYF
-	TRBD1	TRBV10-3	TRBJ1-5	TGTGCCATCAGTTCGGGACAGGGGGCTGGAGGCAATCAGCCCCAGCATTTT	CAISSGQGAGGNQPQHF
-	-	TRBV19	TRBJ2-6	TGTGCCAGTACACAGACCTCTGGGGCCAACGTCCTGACTTTC	CASTQTSGANVLTF
few	TRBD2	TRBV2	TRBJ2-1	TGTGCCAGCAGTGAAGCGCTTCCGACTAGCGGGAGCAATGAGCAGTTCTTC	CASSEALPTSGSNEQFF
-	-	TRBV19	TRBJ2-3	TGTGCCAGTAGTAATTTTGCAGGGAAGATGACCGATACGCAGTATTTT	CASSNFAGKMTDTQYF
-	-	TRBV7-9	TRBJ2-7	TGTTCCAGCAGCAAGTTCGAAGGGGGGGCAGGTTACGAGCAGTACTTC	CSSSKFEGGAGYEQYF
-	-	TRBV30	TRBJ2-7	TGTGCCTGGAGTGTACGTATAGCTGCCCATAAATCCTACGAGCAGTACTTC	CAWSVRIAAHKSYEQYF
-	-	TRBV7-2	TRBJ2-5	TGTGCCAGCAGCTTAGGCCTAGCGGAGACCCAGTACTTC	CASSLGLAETQYF
once	-	TRBV5-1	TRBJ1-5	TGCGCCAGCAGCTTGGCGGGGGGGAGCAATCAGCCCCAGCATTTT	CASSLAGGSNQPQHF
-	-	TRBV12-1	TRBJ2-5	TGTGCCAGCAGCTTTGGCGTTCAAGAGACCCAGTACTTC	CASSFGVQETQYF
-	TRBD2	TRBV15	TRBJ2-2	TGTGCCACCAGCAGAGGACTAGCGGGAACCAACACCGGGGAGCTGTTTTTT	CATSRGLAGTNTGELFF
-	-	TRBV4-1	TRBJ1-6	TGCGCCAGCAGCCGTACAGGGCGATTAAGCAATTCACCCCTCCACTTT	CASSRTGRLSNSPLHF
-	TRBD1	TRBV7-9	TRBJ2-5	TGTGCCAGCCGGGCCAGAGGACAGGCATGGGAGACCCAGTACTTC	CASRARGQAWETQYF
-	-	TRBV10-3	TRBJ1-3	TGTGCCATCAGTGAGTCGGGACTTTCCTCTGGAAACACCATATATTTT	CAISESGLSSGNTIYF
-	-	TRBV7-2	TRBJ2-7	TGTGCCAGCACCCTCCGGCAGCGGCCTTCAACCGAGCAGTACTTC	CASTLRQRPSTEQYF
-	TRBD1	TRBV28	TRBJ2-5	TGTGCCAGCAGTATCCCGACAGGGGCGAGGACCCAGTACTTC	CASSIPTGARTQYF
-	-	TRBV6-1	TRBJ1-5	TGTGCCAGCAGTGAAACTTTCCCGGGGAATCAGCCCCAGCATTTT	CASSETFPGNQPQHF
-	-	TRBV27	TRBJ1-6	TGTGCCAGCAGTGTACGGAGGCGGAGCTCCTATAATTCACCCCTCCACTTT	CASSVRRRSSYNSPLHF
-	TRBD1	TRBV28	TRBJ2-3	TGTGCCAGCAGCCAGGGACAGACCACAGATACGCAGTATTTT	CASSQGQTTDTQYF
-	TRBD2	TRBV5-1	TRBJ2-3	TGCGCCAGCAGTTCTAGCGGGAGCACAGATACGCAGTATTTT	CASSSSGSTDTQYF
-	TRBD1	TRBV7-2	TRBJ1-2	TGTGCCAGCAGCTCCAGGGGGAACCATGGCTACACCTTC	CASSSRGNHGYTF
-	TRBD1	TRBV9	TRBJ2-5	TGTGCCAGCAGCGAGGGCCGTCGGACAGGGAAACAAGAGACCCAGTACTTC	CASSEGRRTGKQETQYF
-	-	TRBV4-2	TRBJ1-2	TGTGCCAGCAGCCAAGATGGGCGGGACGGCTATGGCTACACCTTC	CASSQDGRDGYGYTF
-	-	TRBV7-8	TRBJ2-1	TGTGCCAGCAGCTTAGAAGAGTCCAGGGCCGAGCAGTTCTTC	CASSLEESRAEQFF
-	TRBD2	TRBV7-3	TRBJ2-5	TGTGCCAGCAGCCTAACGGGGGGATCAAGAGGTTCGCGAGAGACCCAGTACTTC	CASSLTGGSRGSRETQYF
-	-	TRBV21-1	TRBJ1-2	TGTGCCAGCAGCAAATACCCGCTTGGCACACACACCTTTAACTATGGCTACACCTTC	CASSKYPLGTHTFNYGYTF